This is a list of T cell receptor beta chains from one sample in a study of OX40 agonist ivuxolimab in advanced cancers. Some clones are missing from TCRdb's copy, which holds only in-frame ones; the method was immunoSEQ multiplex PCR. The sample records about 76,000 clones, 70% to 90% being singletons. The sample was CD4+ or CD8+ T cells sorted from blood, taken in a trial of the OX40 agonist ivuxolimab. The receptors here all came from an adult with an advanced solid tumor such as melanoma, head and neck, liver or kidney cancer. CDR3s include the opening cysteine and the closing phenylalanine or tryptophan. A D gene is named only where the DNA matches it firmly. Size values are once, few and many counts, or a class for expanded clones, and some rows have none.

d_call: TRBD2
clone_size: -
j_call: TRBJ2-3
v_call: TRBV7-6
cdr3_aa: CASSLVSGGTDTQYF
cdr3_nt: TGTGCCAGCAGCTTAGTGAGCGGGGGCACAGATACGCAGTATTTT

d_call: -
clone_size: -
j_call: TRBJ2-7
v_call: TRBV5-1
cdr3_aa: CASSFGYEQYF
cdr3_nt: TGCGCCAGCAGCTTCGGCTACGAGCAGTACTTC

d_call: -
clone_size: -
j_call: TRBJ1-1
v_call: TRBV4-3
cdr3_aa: CASSPEWGHLAFF
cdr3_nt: TGCGCCAGCAGCCCCGAGTGGGGGCATTTAGCTTTCTTT

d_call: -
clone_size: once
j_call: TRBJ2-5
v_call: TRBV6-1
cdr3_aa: CASSERGLGRGETQYF
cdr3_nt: TGTGCCAGCAGTGAGAGGGGGTTAGGGCGGGGGGAGACCCAGTACTTC

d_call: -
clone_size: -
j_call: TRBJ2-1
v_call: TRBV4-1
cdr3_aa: CASSRVQGNEQFF
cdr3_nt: TGCGCCAGCAGCCGAGTCCAGGGCAATGAGCAGTTCTTC

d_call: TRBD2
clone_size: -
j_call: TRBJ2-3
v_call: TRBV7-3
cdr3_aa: CASSSKTSGGGGDTQYF
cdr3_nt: TGTGCCAGCAGCTCAAAGACTAGCGGGGGAGGTGGCGATACGCAGTATTTT

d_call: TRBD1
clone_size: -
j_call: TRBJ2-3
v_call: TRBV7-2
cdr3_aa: CASSSRQGTDTQYF
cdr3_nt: TGTGCCAGCAGCTCTCGACAGGGGACAGATACGCAGTATTTT

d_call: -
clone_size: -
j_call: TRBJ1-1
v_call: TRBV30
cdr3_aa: CAWTLTGMNTEAFF
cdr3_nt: TGTGCCTGGACATTAACGGGGATGAACACTGAAGCTTTCTTT

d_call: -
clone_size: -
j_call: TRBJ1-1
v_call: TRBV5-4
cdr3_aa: CASSEPGLTEAFF
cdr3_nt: TGTGCCAGCAGTGAGCCAGGGTTAACTGAAGCTTTCTTT

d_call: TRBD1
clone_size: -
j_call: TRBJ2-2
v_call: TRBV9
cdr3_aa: CASGQGSSTGELFF
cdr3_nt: TGTGCCAGCGGACAGGGGTCCTCCACCGGGGAGCTGTTTTTT

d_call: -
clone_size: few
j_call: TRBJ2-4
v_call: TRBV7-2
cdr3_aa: CASSLKDGLDVAKNIQYF
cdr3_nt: TGTGCCAGCAGCTTAAAGGACGGGTTAGACGTAGCCAAAAACATTCAGTACTTC

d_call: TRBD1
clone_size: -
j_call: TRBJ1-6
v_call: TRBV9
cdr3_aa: CASSLTGGAYNSPLHF
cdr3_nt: TGTGCCAGCAGCTTGACAGGGGGCGCGTATAATTCACCCCTCCACTTT

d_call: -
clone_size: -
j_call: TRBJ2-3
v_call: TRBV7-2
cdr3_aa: CASSLVAGATGDTQYF
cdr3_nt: TGTGCCAGCAGCTTAGTTGCAGGGGCAACGGGAGATACGCAGTATTTT

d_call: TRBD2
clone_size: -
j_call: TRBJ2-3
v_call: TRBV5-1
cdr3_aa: CASSSGLAVVDTQYF
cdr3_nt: TGCGCCAGCAGCTCGGGACTAGCGGTCGTAGATACGCAGTATTTT

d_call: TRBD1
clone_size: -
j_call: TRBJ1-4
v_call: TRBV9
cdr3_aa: CASSPSDRGRYEKLFF
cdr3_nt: TGTGCCAGCAGCCCCTCGGACAGGGGTCGGTATGAAAAACTGTTTTTT

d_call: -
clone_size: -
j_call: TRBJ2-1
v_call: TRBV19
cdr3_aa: CASSRGGRDINEQFF
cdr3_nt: TGTGCCAGTAGTAGAGGGGGGCGAGATATCAATGAGCAGTTCTTC

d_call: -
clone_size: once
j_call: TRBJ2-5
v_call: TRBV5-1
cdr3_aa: CASSLAAQRETQYF
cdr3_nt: TGCGCCAGCAGCTTGGCAGCCCAGCGGGAGACCCAGTACTTC

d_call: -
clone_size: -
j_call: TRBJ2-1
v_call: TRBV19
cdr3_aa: CASMGRAADNEQFF
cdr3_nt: TGTGCCAGTATGGGGCGGGCGGCCGACAATGAGCAGTTCTTC

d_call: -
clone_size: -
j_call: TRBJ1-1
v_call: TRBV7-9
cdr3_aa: CASSQNLGNTEAFF
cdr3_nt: TGTGCCAGCAGCCAGAACTTGGGGAACACTGAAGCTTTCTTT

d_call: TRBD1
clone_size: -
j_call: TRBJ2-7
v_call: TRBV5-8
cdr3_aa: CASSPLPGTGSYEQYF
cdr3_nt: TGTGCCAGCAGCCCCTTACCCGGGACAGGGAGCTACGAGCAGTACTTC

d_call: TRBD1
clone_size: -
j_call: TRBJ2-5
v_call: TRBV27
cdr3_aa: CASSPQGGGETQYF
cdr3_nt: TGTGCCAGCAGCCCACAGGGGGGTGGAGAGACCCAGTACTTC

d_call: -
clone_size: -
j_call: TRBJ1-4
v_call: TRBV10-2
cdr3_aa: CASSAAGSEKLFF
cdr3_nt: TGCGCCAGCAGTGCGGCAGGGAGTGAAAAACTGTTTTTT